One sample yielded the 23 T cell receptor beta chains listed below, sequenced in a study of blood T cell repertoires in COVID-19. The assay was immunoSEQ multiplex PCR, and TCRdb's table has in-frame clones only and misses some. The table lists about 150,000 clones, approximately 90% of them singletons, with over 4% in the top ten. Sequencing used PBMCs or T cells enriched from blood (not recorded which). The receptors derive from a woman between 40 and 55 years old who had been exposed to COVID-19.

The chain combines TRBV6-4 with TRBJ1-5; no reliable D call. Germline V gives CDR1 MRHNA, CDR2 SNTAGT. The CDR3 has 14 amino acids. V dropped 4 bases and J dropped 0 bases, with 7 bases sitting between them. The CDR3 sequence is CASSAGISNQPQHF. The CDR3 DNA follows: TGTGCCAGCAGTGCCGGTATTAGCAATCAGCCCCAGCATTTT.

The chain joins TRBV5-4 to TRBJ2-7; TRBD2 agrees at 9 bases. This CDR3 is built from 15 residues. Germline trimming cut 5 bases from V and 6 bases from J; bases unmatched to any gene: 12. Germline loops: CDR1 SGHNT, CDR2 YYREEE (reference sequence). The CDR3 bases are TGTGCCAGCAGTCCTCTAGCGGGGAGCCTCGGCGAGCAGTACTTC. Its protein product is CASSPLAGSLGEQYF.

The CDR3: CASSSDSGYTF. CDR3 coding DNA: TGTGCCAGCAGTTCGGACAGTGGCTACACCTTC. This sequence joins TRBV27 and TRBJ1-2; tentatively, D is TRBD1 (6 bases). CDR1 and CDR2 (germline): MNHEY, SMNVEV (reference sequence). CDR3 length equals 11 residues. V shed 4 bases and J shed 7 bases, with 7 bases lying between them.

In its sample, this clone was seen many times. The chain combines TRBV7-8 with TRBJ2-1, with TRBD2 matching over 10 bases. This CDR3 comprises 16 residues. Germline V gene sequence: CDR1 SGHVS, CDR2 FQNEAQ. The trim removed 4 bases at V and 7 bases at J, leaving 10 bases unmatched. In DNA form, the CDR3 reads TGTGCCAGCAGCTCACCGACTAGCGGGTGGAGGAATGAGCAGTTCTTC. Encoded protein: CASSSPTSGWRNEQFF.

The rearrangement uses TRBV5-4 and TRBJ1-1; D is unresolved. Germline V gene sequence: CDR1 SGHNT, CDR2 YYREEE (reference sequence). The CDR3 is 15 amino acids. V lost 2 bases and J 1 base, leaving 12 bases between the germline ends. The CDR3: CASSFPERANTEAFF. CDR3 sequence (DNA): TGTGCCAGCAGCTTTCCAGAGCGTGCGAACACTGAAGCTTTCTTT.

This chain links TRBV6-2 or TRBV6-3 with TRBJ2-2; 7 positions match TRBD2. Germline CDR1 and CDR2: MNHEY and SVGEGT. Germline trimming cut 0 bases from V and 6 bases from J; bases unmatched to any gene: 7. This CDR3 has 16 residues. Here the CDR3 DNA reads TGTGCCAGCAGTTACTCGTCGGGGAGGGGTTCCGGGGAGCTGTTTTTT. Translating it yields CASSYSSGRGSGELFF.

This rearrangement joins TRBV11-3 to TRBJ2-3; D remains ambiguous. V was clipped by 5 bases and J by 4 bases, with 7 bases between them. There are 12 residues in the CDR3. Germline V gives CDR1 SGHNT, CDR2 YENEEA. The CDR3, as DNA: TGTGCCAGCAGCCAGAACGCAGATACGCAGTATTTT. Amino acids: CASSQNADTQYF. Complete variable domain (other parts from reference TRBV11-3 and TRBJ2-3): EAGVVQSPRYKIIEKKQPVAFWCNPISGHNTLYWYLQNLGQGPELLIRYENEEAVDDSQLPKDRFSAERLKGVDSTLKIQPAELGDSAVYLCASSQNADTQYFGPGTRLTVL.

This chain connects TRBV9 to TRBJ1-4; D gene unclear. Germline V lookup: CDR1 SGDLS, CDR2 YYNGEE. V lost 4 bases and J lost 8, with 18 bases in between. The CDR3 spans 15 residues. CDR3 nucleotide sequence: TGTGCCAGCAGCCCCGAAGGACTGTGGGAGGAAAAACTGTTTTTT. Its translation: CASSPEGLWEEKLFF.

This clone was observed a handful of times. This rearrangement joins TRBV7-2 to TRBJ2-1; the D gene is possibly TRBD1 (6 bases). Trimming stripped 3 bases from V and 8 bases from J, with 11 bases between. Germline lookup yields CDR1 SGHTA and CDR2 FQGNSA. There are 13 residues in the CDR3. The CDR3 DNA follows: TGTGCCAGCAGCTTGGGACATTTGGATGAGCAGTTCTTC. Translation gives CASSLGHLDEQFF.

V and J are TRBV16 and TRBJ2-7; D perhaps matches TRBD1 (5 bases). Trimming removed 2 bases from V and 2 bases from J, with 7 bases in between. Per germline, CDR1 KGHSY and CDR2 FQNENV. The CDR3 spans 13 residues. The CDR3 nucleotides are TGTGCCAGCAGCCAAGGCAGGGCCTACGAGCAGTACTTC. Protein: CASSQGRAYEQYF.

CDR3 nucleotide sequence: TGTGCCAGCAGCCAAGAAAAGCGGGTCCCCGGCTACACCTTC. It codes for CASSQEKRVPGYTF. The V gene is TRBV4-2, the J gene TRBJ1-2, with D unclear. Germline CDR1 LGHNA, CDR2 YNFKEQ. The CDR3 totals 14 residues. V was cut by 0 bases and J by 8 bases, with 13 bases left in between.

This clone has a handful of counts. Other DNA sequences from this sample encode an identical CDR3 as well. The J gene is TRBJ2-1, the V gene TRBV6-5; D may be TRBD2 (5 bases). Germline CDR1 reads MNHEY; CDR2 reads SVGAGI. The ends were cut back, 2 bases at V and 9 bases at J, with 11 bases in the middle. The length of the CDR3 is 13 residues. CDR3 nucleotides: TGTGCCAGCAGTTACACGAGGGATAGTGAGCAGTTCTTC. Residues: CASSYTRDSEQFF.

This clone came up a few times. V and J are TRBV10-3 and TRBJ2-7; D may be TRBD1 (6 bases). This CDR3 is built from 11 residues. Germline CDR1 is ENHRY and CDR2 is SYGVKD. Trimming removed 11 bases at V and 6 bases at J, with 14 bases between. The CDR3, as DNA: TGTGCCGCACAGGGTAATGGCGAGCAGTACTTC. Amino acid sequence: CAAQGNGEQYF.

The J gene is TRBJ1-2, the V gene TRBV5-8, with a possible D match to TRBD1 (5 bases). The CDR3 covers 16 residues. Germline assignment: CDR1 SGHTS and CDR2 YDEGEE. Trimming took 1 base from V and 2 from J, leaving 15 bases between them. Here the CDR3 reads CASSLRRGGGNYGYTF. The CDR3 DNA reads TGTGCCAGCAGCTTGCGGCGGGGGGGTGGCAACTATGGCTACACCTTC. Drawing the rest from reference TRBV5-8 and TRBJ1-2, the complete variable domain is EAGVTQSPTHLIKTRGQQATLRCSPISGHTSVYWYQQALGLGLQFLLWYDEGEERNRGNFPPRFSGRQFPNYSSELNVNALELEDSALYLCASSLRRGGGNYGYTFGSGTRLTVV.

J is TRBJ2-7 and V is TRBV28, with 10 positions matching TRBD1. Germline V gene data show CDR1 as MDHEN and CDR2 as SYDVKM. Trimming cost V 6 bases and J 3 bases; bases outside gene matches: 5. The CDR3 is made up of 14 amino acids. The DNA of the CDR3 is TGTGCCAGCAGGGCCGGGACAGGGGTCTACGAGCAGTACTTC. Its protein product is CASRAGTGVYEQYF.

V is TRBV11-2 and J is TRBJ1-5; D may be TRBD1 (5 bases). Germline CDR1 is SGHAT and CDR2 is FQNNGV. The CDR3 sequence is 13 residues long. V was pared by 1 base and J by 7 bases, with 8 bases between. The DNA for the CDR3 is TGTGCCAGCAGCTTAGCAGGGTACCAGCCCCAGCATTTT. Its protein product is CASSLAGYQPQHF. Full variable domain (remainder filled in from reference TRBV11-2 and TRBJ1-5): EAGVAQSPRYKIIEKRQSVAFWCNPISGHATLYWYQQILGQGPKLLIQFQNNGVVDDSQLPKDRFSAERLKGVDSTLKIQPAKLEDSAVYLCASSLAGYQPQHFGDGTRLSIL.

The J gene is TRBJ2-7, the V gene TRBV5-1, with 7 bases lining up with TRBD2. Germline assignment: CDR1 SGHRS and CDR2 YFSETQ. Trimming at V came to 2 bases and at J to 4 bases, leaving 6 bases not matched to a gene. The CDR3 runs 14 residues. CDR3 DNA: TGCGCCAGCAGCTTCGGGACTACCGGTTACGAGCAGTACTTC. Translated: CASSFGTTGYEQYF.

The chain combines TRBV11-2 with TRBJ2-3; 12 bases align to TRBD2. Per germline, CDR1 SGHAT and CDR2 FQNNGV. J was trimmed by 0 bases and V by 7 bases; bases with no gene match: 14. CDR3 size: 19 residues. CDR3: CASNVRTSGRSASTDTQYF. DNA of the CDR3: TGTGCCAGCAACGTACGAACTAGCGGGAGGTCAGCTAGCACAGATACGCAGTATTTT.

This sequence joins TRBV28 and TRBJ1-5; 9 bases agree with TRBD1. In germline, CDR1 is MDHEN, CDR2 SYDVKM. CDR3 length: 15 residues. V dropped 7 bases and J dropped 7; count of bases not matched to a gene: 11. The chain's CDR3 is CASTSGTGFNQPQHF. In nucleotides, the CDR3 is TGTGCCAGCACCTCGGGGACAGGGTTTAACCAGCCCCAGCATTTT. The full variable domain, with the rest looked up from reference TRBV28 and TRBJ1-5, is DVKVTQSSRYLVKRTGEKVFLECVQDMDHENMFWYRQDPGLGLRLIYFSYDVKMKEKGDIPEGYSVSREKKERFSLILESASTNQTSMYLCASTSGTGFNQPQHFGDGTRLSIL.

This clone showed up just once. The J gene is TRBJ1-5, the V gene TRBV4-1, with TRBD1 as a possible D gene (6 bases). V dropped 1 base and J dropped 7 bases, with 14 bases sitting between them. The CDR3 consists of 15 residues. From germline, CDR1 is MGHRA and CDR2 YSYEKL. The DNA for the CDR3 is TGCGCCAGCAGCCAAGTAGGGGGGGGTGTCCAGCCCCAGCATTTT. Translating gives CASSQVGGGVQPQHF.

This clone was seen a handful of times. The rearrangement uses TRBV12-5 and TRBJ2-5, with 11 bases identical to TRBD1. Looked up from germline, CDR1 is LGHNT and CDR2 is FRNRAP. Germline trimming cut 3 bases from V and 3 bases from J; bases unmatched to any gene: 9. The CDR3 is 17 amino acids. The CDR3 nucleotides are TGTGCTAGTGGTTTCCCATATGGACAGGGGGCGAAAGAGACCCAGTACTTC. Its translation is CASGFPYGQGAKETQYF.

The V gene is TRBV18, the J gene TRBJ2-7; 9 positions match TRBD1. Germline loops: CDR1 KGHSH, CDR2 LQKENI. The junction had 5 bases not matched to a gene; V was cut back by 5 bases and J by 6 bases. This CDR3 has 13 amino acids. CDR3 DNA sequence: TGTGCCAGCTCAAGGTCGGACAGGGGCGAGCAGTACTTC. This encodes CASSRSDRGEQYF.

V gene TRBV5-1 combines with J gene TRBJ2-3, with a tentative D call TRBD2 (6 bases). Germline V gene sequence: CDR1 SGHRS, CDR2 YFSETQ. This CDR3 has 14 residues. V was cut by 4 bases and J by 2 bases, with 11 bases left in between. The CDR3 is CASSPRTITDTQYF. CDR3 DNA sequence: TGCGCCAGCAGCCCTCGGACTATCACAGATACGCAGTATTTT.